This record looks at one T cell receptor (beta chain) sequence and its context. Its antigen is still unknown. The germline V and J ends were trimmed by 6 bases and 4 bases, with 12 bases remaining between them. Germline V gene lookup returns CDR1 SQVTM and CDR2 ANQGSEA. The CDR3 has 12 amino acids. Sequencing was performed with immunoSEQ multiplex PCR; in TCRdb, only in-frame clones are kept and a portion is missing. The profile shows approximately 190,000 clones, more than 75% of them singletons. This sample was taken from a study of cytotoxic CD8 clonotypes in ibrutinib-treated CLL. Background on the study: IGHV unmutated roughly 18; relapsed/refractory some ten; treatment-naive about 14. Response was recorded as partial in roughly 24 patients and complete in 2; at median about 6 years, approximately 15 remained remitted and about twelve had progressed. Samples yielded averages of 200,000 to 300,000 productive templates and over 90,000 productive rearrangements. General study points: Sampling times differed between sustained-remission and progressing patients.

The genes are TRBV29-1 and TRBJ2-5, with D tentatively TRBD1 or TRBD2 (6 bases each). The source material was PBMCs, sampled after 12 months of ibrutinib treatment. The receptor was isolated from a human donor with chronic lymphocytic leukemia. CDR3 region: CSVVWGAETQYF. The CDR3 DNA reads as TGCAGCGTGGTTTGGGGGGCAGAGACCCAGTACTTC.